The clone carrying this TCR beta chain occurred many times. This specimen belongs to a study of T-cell reconstitution after alpha-beta-depleted transplantation in children. Unique molecular identifiers were used to barcode this TCRbeta library. TCRdb re-called the PCR reads with MiXCR, one entry per CDR3 protein. Of about 370,000 distinct CDR3 sequences in the sample, around 21% were seen once. The input for sequencing was PBMCs from the stem cell graft donor, taken from the stem cell graft. The sequence was obtained from a human donor who donated a stem cell graft to a child with acute myeloid leukemia.

The chain's CDR3 is CSVSGWGGVTEAFF. For the CDR3, the DNA is TGCAGCGTTTCCGGATGGGGGGGAGTTACTGAAGCTTTCTTT. The rearrangement joins TRBV29-1 to TRBJ1-1; the D gene is possibly TRBD1 (5 bases). The length of the CDR3 is 14 residues. The V end was cut by 5 bases, the J end by 5 bases, with 18 bases between. Germline values: CDR1 SQVTM, CDR2 ANQGSEA. Combining the CDR3 with reference TRBV29-1 and TRBJ1-1 gives the whole variable domain SAVISQKPSRDICQRGTSLTIQCQVDSQVTMMFWYRQQPGQSLTLIATANQGSEATYESGFVIDKFPISRPNLTFSTLTVSNMSPEDSSIYLCSVSGWGGVTEAFFGQGTRLTVV.